The text below deals with one TCR beta chain. The antigen remains unidentified. This CDR3 is 12 amino acids long. Trimming left V 11 bases short and J 1 base short, with 11 bases between. CDR1 MDHEN and CDR2 SYDVKM come from the germline V gene. This sample is drawn from a study of cytomegalovirus exposure and HLA in healthy donors. Study conclusions and caveats: The classifier reportedly diagnosed cytomegalovirus status with high specificity and sensitivity.

In the PCR, 60 Vbeta and 13 Jbeta primers were used. Repertoires were generated with immunoSEQ multiplex PCR, while TCRdb's copy carries only in-frame clones and drops some. The table includes under 200,000 clones, around three quarters detected once. The source is a man in his forties in good health and CMV-seronegative. The sequenced sample consisted of PBMCs. The rearrangement joins TRBV28 to TRBJ1-1; tentative D call: TRBD1 (5 bases). The CDR3 is CAVKGANTEAFF. Here the CDR3 DNA reads TGTGCCGTCAAAGGGGCGAACACTGAAGCTTTCTTT. Full variable domain (outside the CDR3, taken from reference TRBV28 and TRBJ1-1): DVKVTQSSRYLVKRTGEKVFLECVQDMDHENMFWYRQDPGLGLRLIYFSYDVKMKEKGDIPEGYSVSREKKERFSLILESASTNQTSMYLCAVKGANTEAFFGQGTRLTVV.